These T cell receptor beta chains were read from a single sample in a study of T cell responses to AZD1222 COVID-19 vaccine. Profiled with immunoSEQ multiplex PCR; TCRdb holds only in-frame clones, not every one. Of some 180,000 clones listed, 90% to 95% are singletons. The specimen was peripheral blood, collected 28 days after the second AZD1222 dose. Receptors originate from an adult who received the AZD1222 COVID-19 vaccine. CDR3s include the opening cysteine and the closing phenylalanine or tryptophan. The order of the fields is J gene, V gene, D gene, clone size, CDR3 DNA, CDR3 protein. A D gene is named only where the DNA matches it firmly. Not all rows give a size; the values are once, few, many and, for expanded clones, a class.

TRBJ2-5 | TRBV3-1/TRBV3-2 | . | . | TGTGCCAGCAGCCAATTCGGGGGTGTGGAGACCCAGTACTTC | CASSQFGGVETQYF
TRBJ1-1 | TRBV9 | . | . | TGTGCCAGCAGCCTTGGGACACAATCTGAAGCTTTCTTT | CASSLGTQSEAFF
TRBJ2-5 | TRBV11-2 | . | . | TGTGCCAGCAGCTTAGCCCTTGGGACCCAGTACTTC | CASSLALGTQYF
TRBJ2-1 | TRBV12-3/TRBV12-4 | . | . | TGTGCCAGCAGTTTAGGCCTAGCATACGAGCAGTTCTTC | CASSLGLAYEQFF
TRBJ2-2 | TRBV15 | TRBD2 | . | TGTGCCACCAGCAGGGCCACCGGGACTAGCGGGGCCGGGGAGCTGTTTTTT | CATSRATGTSGAGELFF
TRBJ2-1 | TRBV7-2 | . | . | TGTGCCAGCAGCTTAATGGTTTTAGTGAACAATGAGCAGTTCTTC | CASSLMVLVNNEQFF
TRBJ1-6 | TRBV15 | . | once | TGTGCCACCAGCAGGGGACCGGGACTCGTCAATTCACCCCTCCACTTT | CATSRGPGLVNSPLHF
TRBJ1-3 | TRBV14 | TRBD1 | . | TGTGCCAGCAGCCCGGGACAGGGATTGGTTTCTGGAAACACCATATATTTT | CASSPGQGLVSGNTIYF
TRBJ2-7 | TRBV18 | TRBD2 | . | TGTGCCAGCTCAGAACTAGCGGCCCAAGGGCAGTACTTC | CASSELAAQGQYF
TRBJ1-5 | TRBV28 | . | . | TGTGCCAGTTTTTCGAATCAGCCCCAGCATTTT | CASFSNQPQHF
TRBJ2-5 | TRBV18 | TRBD1 | once | TGTGCCAGCTCACCAGGACAGGGGTTAGCGGAGACCCAGTACTTC | CASSPGQGLAETQYF
TRBJ2-7 | TRBV4-3 | . | . | TGCGCCAGCAGCCAAGCTGGGGCCTACGAGCAGTACTTC | CASSQAGAYEQYF
TRBJ2-2 | TRBV5-4 | TRBD1 | . | TGTGCCAGCAGCGAAGGGACAGGGAGGAACACCGGGGAGCTGTTTTTT | CASSEGTGRNTGELFF
TRBJ1-5 | TRBV27 | . | few | TGTGCCAGCAGCCCACAACTCAATCAGCCCCAGCATTTT | CASSPQLNQPQHF
TRBJ2-5 | TRBV3-1/TRBV3-2 | . | . | TGTGCCAGCAGCCAAGACGGGCCGATAAACCAAGAGACCCAGTACTTC | CASSQDGPINQETQYF
TRBJ1-4 | TRBV5-1 | . | . | TGCGCCAGCAGCTTGGGGTACGGGACTAATGAAAAACTGTTTTTT | CASSLGYGTNEKLFF
TRBJ2-2 | TRBV27 | . | . | TGTGCCACAGGGTTTTCGAACACCGGGGAGCTGTTTTTT | CATGFSNTGELFF
TRBJ2-2 | TRBV4-1 | TRBD2 | . | TGCGCCAGCAGCCAAGATTCCGTCCTAGCGGGAGGGCCGGCCGGGGAGCTGTTTTTT | CASSQDSVLAGGPAGELFF
TRBJ1-5 | TRBV28 | . | . | TGTGCCAGCAGTTTAGGAGGGGGTGGGGGTCAGCCCCAGCATTTT | CASSLGGGGGQPQHF
TRBJ1-3 | TRBV7-3 | TRBD1 | . | TGTGCCAGCAGCTTAGTAGGACAGGGGCTCGGGGGAAACACCATATATTTT | CASSLVGQGLGGNTIYF
TRBJ1-6 | TRBV9 | TRBD1 | . | TGTGCCAGCAGCGCGGGACAGGGTTCCTATAATTCACCCCTCCACTTT | CASSAGQGSYNSPLHF
TRBJ2-3 | TRBV6-5 | . | . | TGTGCCAGCAGTTATGTTCCAGGAGCGACAGATACGCAGTATTTT | CASSYVPGATDTQYF
TRBJ1-6 | TRBV2 | TRBD1 | . | TGTGCCAGCAGCCGGGGACAGAATAATTCACCCCTCCACTTT | CASSRGQNNSPLHF
TRBJ1-4 | TRBV7-9 | . | . | TGTGCCAGCAGCAACCCCCTGGATGAAAAACTGTTTTTT | CASSNPLDEKLFF
TRBJ1-4 | TRBV6-6 | . | . | TGTGCCAGCAGATCCTGGGGGGCCGATGAAAAACTGTTTTTT | CASRSWGADEKLFF
TRBJ1-6 | TRBV5-1 | . | . | TGCGCCACTTCACCGGGCCTCGTGGGTTCACCCCTCCACTTT | CATSPGLVGSPLHF
TRBJ1-3 | TRBV28 | . | . | TGTGCCACCAAAAGGGGGGTCACTGGAAACACCATATATTTT | CATKRGVTGNTIYF
TRBJ1-2 | TRBV9 | TRBD1 | once | TGTGCCAGCAGCGTAGCCGGGACAGCCTCCTTGTTCAAATATGGCTACACCTTC | CASSVAGTASLFKYGYTF
TRBJ1-6 | TRBV2 | . | . | TGTGCCAGCAGTGAAGCGAGCCAGGGGAGGGGCGCGAATTCACCCCTCCACTTT | CASSEASQGRGANSPLHF
TRBJ1-5 | TRBV27 | . | . | TGTGCCAGCAGGGGCAGAAATAGCAATCAGCCCCAGCATTTT | CASRGRNSNQPQHF
TRBJ1-2 | TRBV7-9 | . | . | TGTGCCAGCAGCTTTTCTGGCAGGGAGGTTTATGGCTACACCTTC | CASSFSGREVYGYTF
TRBJ1-2 | TRBV27 | TRBD1 | . | TGTGCCAGCAGTACATACCGCAGGGGGCTCACCCCGTCCTATGGCTACACCTTC | CASSTYRRGLTPSYGYTF
TRBJ2-7 | TRBV9 | . | . | TGTGCCAGCAGCGTAGGTAGGCGTGACTACGAGCAGTACTTC | CASSVGRRDYEQYF
TRBJ2-5 | TRBV3-1/TRBV3-2 | . | . | TGTGCCAGCAGCCAACGACGACGGAAACAAGAGACCCAGTACTTC | CASSQRRRKQETQYF
TRBJ2-5 | TRBV9 | . | . | TGTGCCAGCAGCGTAGGCCCTGAGGAAGAGACCCAGTACTTC | CASSVGPEEETQYF
TRBJ2-7 | TRBV6-6 | TRBD2 | once | TGTGCCAGCAGTTACCGGACTAGCGAAGTACCTAACGAGCAGTACTTC | CASSYRTSEVPNEQYF
TRBJ1-3 | TRBV15 | . | . | TGTGCCACCAGGGGTTCTGGAAACACCATATATTTT | CATRGSGNTIYF
TRBJ2-7 | TRBV12-3/TRBV12-4 | . | . | TGTGCCAGCAGTCCCAGGGAGTGGTACGAGCAGTACTTC | CASSPREWYEQYF
TRBJ2-3 | TRBV30 | . | . | TGTGCCTGGGTGCCCCCCCCTCGAGATACGCAGTATTTT | CAWVPPPRDTQYF
TRBJ2-5 | TRBV11-2 | . | . | TGTGCCAGCAGCTTAGAAGGCGGGGGCAAGACCCAGTACTTC | CASSLEGGGKTQYF
TRBJ1-5 | TRBV19 | . | . | TGTGCCAGTAAGGACTATAGCAATCAGCCCCAGCATTTT | CASKDYSNQPQHF
TRBJ1-6 | TRBV6-6 | TRBD1 | . | TGTGCCAGCAGCCTTCTGACAGGGGTCGATTCACCCCTCCACTTT | CASSLLTGVDSPLHF
TRBJ1-4 | TRBV19 | TRBD1 | few | TGTGCCAGTAGTACCCCCATTGGGACAGAGGTAGAAAAACTGTTTTTT | CASSTPIGTEVEKLFF
TRBJ1-2 | TRBV25-1 | . | . | TGTGCCAGCACCCCCCCGGGGGGCCGGGGCTACACCTTC | CASTPPGGRGYTF
TRBJ2-3 | TRBV27 | TRBD1 | . | TGTGCCAGCAGTTCCCCCCCCGGGACAGGGTTCGCAGATACGCAGTATTTT | CASSSPPGTGFADTQYF
TRBJ1-5 | TRBV7-8 | . | once | TGTGCCAGCAGCTTATCAGCAGGGCGGGCGCCCCAGCATTTT | CASSLSAGRAPQHF
TRBJ2-2 | TRBV6-1 | . | once | TGTGCCAGCAGTGAAGGATTAATCGTGGGGCCGAACACCGGGGAGCTGTTTTTT | CASSEGLIVGPNTGELFF
TRBJ1-2 | TRBV10-2 | . | . | TGCGCCAGCAGTGAGATCGGGGGGCCTGACTATGGCTACACCTTC | CASSEIGGPDYGYTF
TRBJ2-7 | TRBV5-4 | TRBD2 | . | TGTGCCAGCAGCCGCCGACTAGCGGGGAGCTACGAGCAGTACTTC | CASSRRLAGSYEQYF
TRBJ2-3 | TRBV5-5 | . | . | TGTGCCAGCAGACAAGACCCGGGGGTGGACACAGATACGCAGTATTTT | CASRQDPGVDTDTQYF
TRBJ1-2 | TRBV19 | TRBD1 | once | TGTGCCAGTAGTCTGACCGGGACAGGGATGGTATCGGTGATGCCCTTC | CASSLTGTGMVSVMPF
TRBJ1-3 | TRBV11-3 | . | . | TGTGCCAGCAGCTTCGCGGGGGGAACTGGAAACACCATATATTTT | CASSFAGGTGNTIYF
TRBJ1-2 | TRBV7-2 | . | . | TGTGCCAGCAGCTTAGACAGGGCGTATGGCTACACCTTC | CASSLDRAYGYTF
TRBJ1-6 | TRBV6-5 | . | . | TGTGCCAGCACCCAGGACAAACTGAATTCACCCCTCCACTTT | CASTQDKLNSPLHF
TRBJ1-1 | TRBV30 | TRBD1 | . | TGTGCCTGGAGTGTCCCCGGACAGGGTTTGGCTTTCTTT | CAWSVPGQGLAFF
TRBJ1-1 | TRBV19 | . | . | TGTGCCAGTATCCCGTTGGGGGGTGAAGCTTTCTTT | CASIPLGGEAFF
TRBJ1-2 | TRBV6-1 | TRBD1 | . | TGTGCCAGCAGTGAATTGACAGGGGTGGGGAGTGGCTACACCTTC | CASSELTGVGSGYTF
TRBJ2-7 | TRBV6-1 | TRBD1 | . | TGTGCCAGCAATGACTGGCGGGACAGGGGTTCCTACGAGCAGTACTTC | CASNDWRDRGSYEQYF
TRBJ1-4 | TRBV5-1 | . | . | TGCGCCAGCAGCCGGGGGACGGCAACTAATGAAAAACTGTTTTTT | CASSRGTATNEKLFF
TRBJ1-6 | TRBV5-1 | TRBD1 | . | TGCGCCAGCAGCTTGGCTGGCAGGGGGCGATCACCCCTCCACTTT | CASSLAGRGRSPLHF